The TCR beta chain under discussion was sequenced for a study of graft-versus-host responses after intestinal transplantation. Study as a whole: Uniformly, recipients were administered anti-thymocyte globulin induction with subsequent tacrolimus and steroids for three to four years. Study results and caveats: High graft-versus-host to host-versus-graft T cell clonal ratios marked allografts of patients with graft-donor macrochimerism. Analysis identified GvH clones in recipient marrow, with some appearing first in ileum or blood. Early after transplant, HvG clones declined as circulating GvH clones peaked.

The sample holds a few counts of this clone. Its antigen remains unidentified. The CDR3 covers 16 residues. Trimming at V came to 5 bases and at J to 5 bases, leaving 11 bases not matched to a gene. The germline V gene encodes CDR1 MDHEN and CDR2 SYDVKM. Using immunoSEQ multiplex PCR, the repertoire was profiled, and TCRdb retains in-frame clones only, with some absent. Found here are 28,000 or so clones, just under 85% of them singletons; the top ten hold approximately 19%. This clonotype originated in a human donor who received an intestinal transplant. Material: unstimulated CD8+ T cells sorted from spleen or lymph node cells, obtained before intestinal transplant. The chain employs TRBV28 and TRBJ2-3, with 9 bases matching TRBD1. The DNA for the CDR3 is TGTGCCAGCAGTGGTCCCCGGGACAGGGAAGAAGATACGCAGTATTTT. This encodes CASSGPRDREEDTQYF.